The rows below give T cell receptor beta chains drawn from one sample of a study of regulatory T cells in long-lasting Graves disease. One entry per CDR3 protein, called by TCRdb with MiXCR from the multiplex PCR reads. This table holds 600,000 to 800,000 distinct CDR3 sequences, around 30% found once. Material: peripheral blood mononuclear cells (PBMCs), obtained when the disease was refractory, from a patient treated with antithyroid drugs. The receptors were gathered from a female donor with Graves disease. The CDR3 runs from the conserved cysteine through the conserved F or W. D genes are given only for firm matches. The size of a clone is reported for some rows only, either as once, few or many, or as a class for expanded clones.

cdr3_nt cdr3_aa j_call clone_size d_call v_call
TGTGCCAGCAGGTCTGGGGTCGGTGGTTACAATGAGCAGTTCTTC CASRSGVGGYNEQFF TRBJ2-1 few NA TRBV12-3/TRBV12-4
TGTGCCAGCAGCTTGAGGGGGGACTACGAGCAGTACTTC CASSLRGDYEQYF TRBJ2-7 many NA TRBV11-2
TGTGCCAGCAGCTTAGGGGCTGGTTTGAACACTGAAGCTTTCTTT CASSLGAGLNTEAFF TRBJ1-1 many NA TRBV12-3/TRBV12-4
TGCAGTGCTAGCCGACAGGGGGACCCCTTTTACTACGAGCAGTACTTC CSASRQGDPFYYEQYF TRBJ2-7 few TRBD1 TRBV20-1
TGTGCCAGCAGTGACCGGGGCCGGGGGAGTTACGAGCAGTACTTC CASSDRGRGSYEQYF TRBJ2-7 few NA TRBV12-3/TRBV12-4
TGCGCCAGCAGCAATGGGGGGTTAGCGGGAGTCGCGGACTACGAGCAGTACTTC CASSNGGLAGVADYEQYF TRBJ2-7 NA TRBD2 TRBV5-1
TGTGCCAGTAGTCCCTGGACTAGCGGGACGAACACCGGGGAGCTGTTTTTT CASSPWTSGTNTGELFF TRBJ2-2 few TRBD2 TRBV19
TGTGCCAGCAGTTTTTCGGGACAGGGGGCGACGAGAACTGAAGCTTTCTTT CASSFSGQGATRTEAFF TRBJ1-1 NA TRBD1 TRBV27
TGTGCCAGCAGCTTTGAGACAGGGAGGTATGGCTACACCTTC CASSFETGRYGYTF TRBJ1-2 many TRBD1 TRBV2
TGTGCCAGCAGCGTCCTAGCGGGGTACGAGCAGTACTTC CASSVLAGYEQYF TRBJ2-7 few TRBD2 TRBV12-3/TRBV12-4
TGTGCCAGCAGCCGAGGGTGGACTGAAGCTTTCTTT CASSRGWTEAFF TRBJ1-1 many NA TRBV28
TGCAGTGCTAGACCCTATAGCAATCAGCCCCAGCATTTT CSARPYSNQPQHF TRBJ1-5 NA NA TRBV20-1
TGCGCCGAAAGGGGACCTGGTGAAAAACTGTTTTTT CAERGPGEKLFF TRBJ1-4 NA NA TRBV10-2
TGTGCCAGCAGTAAAAGCACTGAAGCTTTCTTT CASSKSTEAFF TRBJ1-1 few NA TRBV6-1
TGTGCCAGCAGTCTCAGGGAGAATCAGCCCCAGCATTTT CASSLRENQPQHF TRBJ1-5 many NA TRBV12-3/TRBV12-4